The 3 T cell receptor beta chains reported below all come from one sample, sequenced in a study of control samples from healthy donors and cancer patients. Clones were sequenced by immunoSEQ multiplex PCR, and TCRdb holds only the in-frame ones, with some missing. Of about 120,000 clones listed, 88% were seen once; the top ten hold around 2.5%. Input material: blood. The receptor set was obtained from a woman between 70 and 85 years old in good health.

The chain links TRBV5-6 to TRBJ2-6; no clear D gene. The CDR3 spans 16 residues. Per germline, CDR1 SGHDT and CDR2 YYEEEE. V was clipped by 0 bases and J by 0 bases, with 7 bases between them. DNA for the CDR3: TGTGCCAGCAGCTTGGCCGTGCGCTCTGGGGCCAACGTCCTGACTTTC. Its translation: CASSLAVRSGANVLTF.

This clone was counted only a few times. The rearrangement uses TRBV5-1 and TRBJ2-7; 8 bases agree with TRBD1. V lost 3 bases, J lost 3 bases, and 2 bases stayed unmatched. From germline, CDR1 is SGHRS and CDR2 YFSETQ. The CDR3 totals 13 residues. The CDR3 protein is CASSYDRGYEQYF. The CDR3 DNA follows: TGCGCCAGCAGCTATGACAGGGGCTACGAGCAGTACTTC.

This clone was found once. This chain uses TRBV11-2 with TRBJ2-1, with D perhaps matching TRBD1 (6 bases). The CDR3 has 15 residues. CDR1 and CDR2 (germline): SGHAT, FQNNGV. The ends were cut back, 5 bases at V and 2 bases at J, with 13 bases in the middle. The CDR3 is CASSQGGTTYNEQFF. The CDR3 DNA reads TGTGCCAGCAGCCAAGGGGGAACAACCTACAATGAGCAGTTCTTC.